The rows below give T cell receptor beta chains drawn from one sample of a study of a mutant IDH1 vaccine in newly diagnosed glioma. Assay used: immunoSEQ multiplex PCR; TCRdb lists only in-frame clones, some missing. This sample has 75,000 to 100,000 clones, with approximately 90% found just once. The specimen comprised PBMCs, sampled from a glioma patient treated with radiotherapy, temozolomide or both. These receptors were obtained from a woman between 50 and 59 years old with glioma. Each CDR3 is given with its conserved first and last residue. D genes are given only for firm matches. A clone size is listed for some rows: how often the clone was seen (once, few, many), or a class if it is expanded.

clone size,D gene,V gene,J gene,CDR3 protein,CDR3 DNA
-,-,TRBV28,TRBJ2-5,CASSQETQYF,TGTGCCAGCAGCCAAGAGACCCAGTACTTC
-,-,TRBV19,TRBJ2-1,CASSMYREGYNEQFF,TGTGCCAGTAGTATGTACAGGGAAGGCTACAATGAGCAGTTCTTC
-,TRBD1,TRBV5-5,TRBJ2-7,CASSQGQGSSYEQYF,TGTGCCAGCAGCCAAGGACAGGGGAGCTCCTACGAGCAGTACTTC
-,TRBD1,TRBV28,TRBJ1-6,CASSPIARQGDSPLHF,TGTGCCAGCAGTCCAATAGCCCGACAGGGTGATTCACCCCTCCACTTT
-,-,TRBV11-2,TRBJ2-5,CASSLVWTASETQYF,TGTGCCAGCAGCTTAGTGTGGACAGCCTCGGAGACCCAGTACTTC
-,-,TRBV28,TRBJ1-1,CASSLMASRTEAFF,TGTGCCAGCAGTTTAATGGCTAGTAGGACTGAAGCTTTCTTT
-,-,TRBV6-5,TRBJ1-3,CASAARNTIYF,TGTGCCAGCGCAGCAAGGAACACCATATATTTT
-,-,TRBV19,TRBJ1-5,CASSIFATGNQPQHF,TGTGCCAGTAGTATATTCGCCACCGGCAATCAGCCCCAGCATTTT
-,TRBD1,TRBV15,TRBJ1-1,CATSRGIDRGDTEAFF,TGTGCCACCAGCAGAGGAATCGACAGGGGGGACACTGAAGCTTTCTTT
-,TRBD1,TRBV18,TRBJ2-7,CASSSGQEREQYF,TGTGCCAGCTCATCAGGACAGGAGCGGGAGCAGTACTTC
few,-,TRBV5-1,TRBJ2-5,CASSFGFETQYF,TGCGCCAGCAGCTTCGGGTTCGAGACCCAGTACTTC
-,-,TRBV28,TRBJ2-7,CASSWGTHYEQYF,TGTGCCAGCAGCTGGGGGACCCACTACGAGCAGTACTTC
-,-,TRBV19,TRBJ2-5,CASSISGLKTQYF,TGTGCCAGTAGTATCTCGGGGTTGAAAACCCAGTACTTC
-,-,TRBV7-9,TRBJ1-5,CASSDRGQPQHF,TGTGCCAGCAGCGATCGAGGGCAGCCCCAGCATTTT
-,TRBD2,TRBV5-4,TRBJ2-1,CASSLGGTSGINEQFF,TGTGCCAGCAGCTTGGGGGGGACTAGCGGGATAAATGAGCAGTTCTTC
few,TRBD1,TRBV7-9,TRBJ2-7,CASSFPGTGNYEQYF,TGTGCCAGCAGCTTCCCCGGGACAGGAAACTACGAGCAGTACTTC
-,-,TRBV29-1,TRBJ1-2,CSVARANGYTF,TGCAGCGTTGCCAGGGCGAATGGCTACACCTTC
-,TRBD2,TRBV5-1,TRBJ2-5,CASSPGTSVQETQYF,TGCGCCAGCAGCCCTGGGACTAGCGTACAAGAGACCCAGTACTTC
-,TRBD1,TRBV6-1,TRBJ2-7,CASRGTGATYEQYF,TGTGCCAGCAGAGGGACAGGGGCCACCTACGAGCAGTACTTC
few,TRBD1,TRBV28,TRBJ1-2,CASSRGRTGNYGYTF,TGTGCCAGCAGCAGGGGGCGCACCGGTAACTATGGCTACACCTTC
-,-,TRBV5-4,TRBJ2-5,CASSLGGGGGETQYF,TGTGCCAGCAGCCTGGGCGGAGGGGGGGGAGAGACCCAGTACTTC
-,-,TRBV13,TRBJ2-5,CASSPPGPTGGETQYF,TGTGCCAGCAGCCCACCCGGGCCCACCGGAGGAGAGACCCAGTACTTC
-,-,TRBV29-1,TRBJ1-2,CSVGHDYGYTF,TGCAGCGTTGGACATGACTATGGCTACACCTTC
-,TRBD1,TRBV7-9,TRBJ2-2,CASSSLGTGGPGELFF,TGTGCCAGCAGCTCTTTGGGGACAGGGGGTCCCGGGGAGCTGTTTTTT
few,TRBD1,TRBV5-4,TRBJ1-4,CASSLDRGLREKLFF,TGTGCCAGCAGCTTGGACAGGGGTCTACGGGAAAAACTGTTTTTT
once,-,TRBV9,TRBJ1-3,CASSVDEGFSGNTIYF,TGTGCCAGCAGCGTAGATGAGGGCTTCTCTGGAAACACCATATATTTT
-,-,TRBV5-4,TRBJ1-2,CASSSQGSVHGYTF,TGTGCCAGCAGCTCACAGGGTTCGGTTCATGGCTACACCTTC
-,-,TRBV18,TRBJ1-1,CASSREGQTEAFF,TGTGCCAGCTCACGGGAAGGGCAGACTGAAGCTTTCTTT
-,-,TRBV9,TRBJ2-3,CASSVVGRDADTQYF,TGTGCCAGCAGCGTAGTCGGCAGGGACGCAGATACGCAGTATTTT
-,-,TRBV5-4,TRBJ2-4,CASSLKGAGYKNIQYF,TGTGCCAGCAGCTTAAAGGGAGCGGGCTACAAAAACATTCAGTACTTC
-,-,TRBV29-1,TRBJ1-4,CSVVAPRGVMFF,TGCAGCGTTGTGGCACCCCGGGGCGTAATGTTTTTT
-,TRBD2,TRBV30,TRBJ2-3,CAWSLGRTSTDTQYF,TGTGCCTGGAGTCTCGGGAGGACTAGCACAGATACGCAGTATTTT
-,TRBD2,TRBV4-1,TRBJ2-1,CASSLGLAGVFEQFF,TGCGCCAGCAGCTTGGGACTAGCGGGAGTTTTTGAGCAGTTCTTC
-,-,TRBV27,TRBJ1-5,CASSFQDSNQPQHF,TGTGCCAGCAGTTTCCAGGATAGCAATCAGCCCCAGCATTTT
-,-,TRBV5-4,TRBJ1-1,CASSTDGGTEAFF,TGTGCCAGCAGCACGGACGGGGGCACTGAAGCTTTCTTT
-,-,TRBV4-2,TRBJ2-7,CASSQEPGESYEQYF,TGTGCCAGCAGCCAAGAACCGGGAGAGTCCTACGAGCAGTACTTC
-,-,TRBV9,TRBJ2-2,CASSFRGASNTGELFF,TGTGCCAGCAGCTTCCGCGGGGCCTCGAACACCGGGGAGCTGTTTTTT
-,-,TRBV19,TRBJ1-5,CASSIPGQPQHF,TGTGCCAGTAGTATCCCGGGTCAGCCCCAGCATTTT
-,TRBD2,TRBV6-6,TRBJ2-7,CATLAPFSYEQYF,TGTGCCACACTAGCGCCTTTCTCCTACGAGCAGTACTTC
once,-,TRBV15,TRBJ2-6,CATSPLGHPGANVLTF,TGTGCCACCAGCCCCTTGGGACACCCTGGGGCCAACGTCCTGACTTTC
-,-,TRBV2,TRBJ2-5,CASKYTVEQYF,TGTGCCAGCAAATACACCGTTGAGCAGTACTTC
-,-,TRBV4-1,TRBJ2-1,CASSSPEDNEQFF,TGCGCCAGCAGCTCCCCGGAGGACAATGAGCAGTTCTTC
once,-,TRBV23-1,TRBJ2-5,CASSQATRTQYF,TGCGCCAGCAGTCAAGCGACCCGGACCCAGTACTTC
once,TRBD2,TRBV29-1,TRBJ2-2,CSVEVGLATTGELFF,TGCAGCGTTGAAGTGGGACTAGCTACCACCGGGGAGCTGTTTTTT
-,TRBD2,TRBV2,TRBJ2-5,CASSPRGLAGEQETQYF,TGTGCCAGCAGTCCCAGGGGACTAGCGGGAGAGCAAGAGACCCAGTACTTC